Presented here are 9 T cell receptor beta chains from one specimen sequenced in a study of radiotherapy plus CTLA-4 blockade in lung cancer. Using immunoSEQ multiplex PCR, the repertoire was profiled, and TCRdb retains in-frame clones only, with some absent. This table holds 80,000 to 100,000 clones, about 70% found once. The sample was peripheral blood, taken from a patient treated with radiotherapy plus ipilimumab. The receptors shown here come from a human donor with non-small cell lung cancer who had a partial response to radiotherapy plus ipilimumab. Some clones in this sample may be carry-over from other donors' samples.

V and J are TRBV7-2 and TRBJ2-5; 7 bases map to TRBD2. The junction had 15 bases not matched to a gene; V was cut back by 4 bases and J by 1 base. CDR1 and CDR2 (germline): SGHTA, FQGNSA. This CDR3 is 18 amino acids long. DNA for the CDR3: TGTGCCAGCAGCTCCTCCACCTGGGGCGGGAGATCCCAAGAGACCCAGTACTTC. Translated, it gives CASSSSTWGGRSQETQYF.

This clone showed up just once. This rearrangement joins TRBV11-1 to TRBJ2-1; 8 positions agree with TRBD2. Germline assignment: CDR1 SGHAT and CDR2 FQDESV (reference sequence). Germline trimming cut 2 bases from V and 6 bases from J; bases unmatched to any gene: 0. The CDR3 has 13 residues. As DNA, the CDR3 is TGTGCCAGCAGCTTAAGCGGGAGCAATGAGCAGTTCTTC. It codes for CASSLSGSNEQFF.

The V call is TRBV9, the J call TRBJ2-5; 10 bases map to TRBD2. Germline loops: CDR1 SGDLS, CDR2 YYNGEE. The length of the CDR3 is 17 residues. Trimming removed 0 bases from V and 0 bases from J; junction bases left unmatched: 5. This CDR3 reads CASSVGIAGGNQETQYF. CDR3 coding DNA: TGTGCCAGCAGCGTAGGTATAGCGGGGGGAAACCAAGAGACCCAGTACTTC. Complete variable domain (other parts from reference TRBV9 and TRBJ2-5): DSGVTQTPKHLITATGQRVTLRCSPRSGDLSVYWYQQSLDQGLQFLIQYYNGEERAKGNILERFSAQQFPDLHSELNLSSLELGDSALYFCASSVGIAGGNQETQYFGPGTRLLVL.

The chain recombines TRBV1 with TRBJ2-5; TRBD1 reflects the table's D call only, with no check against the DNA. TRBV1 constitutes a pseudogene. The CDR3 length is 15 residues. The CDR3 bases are TGCACCAGCAGCCAAGAACAGGGGGCGAAAGAGACCCAGTACTTC. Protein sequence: CTSSQEQGAKETQYF.

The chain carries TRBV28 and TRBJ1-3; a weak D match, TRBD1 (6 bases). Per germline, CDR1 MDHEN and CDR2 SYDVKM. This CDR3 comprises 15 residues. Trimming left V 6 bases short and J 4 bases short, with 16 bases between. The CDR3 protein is CASSQGGVLGNTIYF. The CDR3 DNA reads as TGTGCCAGCAGCCAAGGGGGGGTTTTAGGAAACACCATATATTTT.

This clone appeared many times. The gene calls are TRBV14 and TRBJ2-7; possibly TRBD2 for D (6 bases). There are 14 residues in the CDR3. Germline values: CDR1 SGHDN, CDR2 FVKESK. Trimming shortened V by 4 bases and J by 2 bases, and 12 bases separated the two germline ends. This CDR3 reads CASSRQGLAYEQYF. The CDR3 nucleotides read TGTGCCAGCAGCCGCCAGGGACTCGCCTACGAGCAGTACTTC.

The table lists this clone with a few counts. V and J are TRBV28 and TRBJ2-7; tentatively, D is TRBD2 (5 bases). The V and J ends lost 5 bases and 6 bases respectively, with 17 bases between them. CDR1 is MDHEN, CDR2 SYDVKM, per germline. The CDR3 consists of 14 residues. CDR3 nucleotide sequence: TGTGCCAGCAGTGACCCACCGGGATCCACCGAGCAGTACTTC. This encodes CASSDPPGSTEQYF.

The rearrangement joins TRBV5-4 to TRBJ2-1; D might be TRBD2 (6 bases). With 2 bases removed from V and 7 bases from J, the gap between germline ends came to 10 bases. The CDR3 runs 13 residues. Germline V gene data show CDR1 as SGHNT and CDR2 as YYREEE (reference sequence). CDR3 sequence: CASSFSGANEQFF. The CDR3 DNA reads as TGTGCCAGCAGCTTTAGCGGAGCTAATGAGCAGTTCTTC. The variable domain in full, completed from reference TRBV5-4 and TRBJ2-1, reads ETGVTQSPTHLIKTRGQQVTLRCSSQSGHNTVSWYQQALGQGPQFIFQYYREEENGRGNFPPRFSGLQFPNYSSELNVNALELDDSALYLCASSFSGANEQFFGPGTRLTVL.

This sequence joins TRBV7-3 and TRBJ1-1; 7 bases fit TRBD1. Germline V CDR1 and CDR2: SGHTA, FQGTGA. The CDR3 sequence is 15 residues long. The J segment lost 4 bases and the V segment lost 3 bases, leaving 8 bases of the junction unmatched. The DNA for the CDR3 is TGTGCCAGCAGCTTCTCTGGACAGGCCGGCACTGAAGCTTTCTTT. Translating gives CASSFSGQAGTEAFF.